This T cell receptor (beta chain) was documented in a study of PD-1 blockade in classical Hodgkin lymphoma. Study results and caveats: Researchers reported that CD4+ TCR diversity, though not CD8+, rose significantly by C4D1. Factors driving the repertoire differences, possibly disease activity or prior therapy, remain undefined. Complete responders' diversity at baseline resembled that of newly diagnosed patients.

Germline values: CDR1 SGDLS, CDR2 YYNGEE. This CDR3 is 15 amino acids long. V was clipped by 4 bases and J by 6 bases; unmatched bases: 4. Generated by immunoSEQ multiplex PCR, the TCRdb table keeps only in-frame clones and is missing some. The sample consists of over 80,000 clones, roughly 78% of them appearing once. As regards this clone: Its antigen remains unidentified.

Documented time point: cycle 4 day 1 (C4D1), after six to seven weeks of nivolumab. Each patient relapsed following autologous stem cell transplantation, and prior brentuximab vedotin exposure differed. This material consisted of peripheral blood mononuclear cells (PBMCs), taken before the fourth cycle of nivolumab. The source of this sequence is a human donor with classical Hodgkin lymphoma. The chain recombines TRBV9 with TRBJ2-1, with 13 nucleotides matching TRBD2. CDR3: CASSLRTSGSNEQFF. Written as DNA, the CDR3 is TGTGCCAGCAGCCTTCGGACTAGCGGGAGCAATGAGCAGTTCTTC.